Below, 28 T cell receptor beta chains from the same sample are listed, as sequenced in a study of PD-L1 blockade in urothelial cancer. Time point described: peripheral blood 6 weeks after treatment start. Here immunoSEQ multiplex PCR was the method, and the copy in TCRdb shows in-frame clones only, minus some. The sample lists some 120,000 clones, about 82% occurring once. This sample comprised PBMCs, obtained around atezolizumab (anti-PD-L1) treatment. Every receptor here comes from a middle-aged man with urothelial cancer.

The V call is TRBV7-9, the J call TRBJ1-6, with TRBD1 matching 9 bases. This CDR3 contains 17 residues. The V and J ends lost 5 bases and 3 bases, in that order; junction bases with no gene match: 8. From germline, CDR1 is SEHNR and CDR2 FQNEAQ (reference sequence). CDR3 sequence: CASSDDRGVLYNSPLHF. CDR3 sequence (DNA): TGTGCCAGCAGCGACGACAGGGGGGTCCTCTATAATTCACCCCTCCACTTT.

The V call is TRBV7-8, the J call TRBJ1-1, with D possibly matching TRBD1 (6 bases). Germline V gives CDR1 SGHVS, CDR2 FQNEAQ. V lost 5 bases and J 1 base, leaving 14 bases between the germline ends. The CDR3 sequence is 15 residues long. This chain's CDR3 is CASSGPGVGNTEAFF. CDR3 DNA sequence: TGTGCCAGCAGCGGACCAGGGGTTGGGAACACTGAAGCTTTCTTT.

The CDR3 DNA sequence: TGTGCCAGCAGCCCTCACAGGGGGAACACTGAAGCTTTCTTT. The encoded protein is CASSPHRGNTEAFF. The J gene is TRBJ1-1, the V gene TRBV9; 7 bases line up with TRBD1. Germline V gene data show CDR1 as SGDLS and CDR2 as YYNGEE. This CDR3 is built from 14 residues. The junction had 4 bases not matched to a gene; V was cut back by 4 bases and J by 1 base.

V gene TRBV18 combines with J gene TRBJ2-3; TRBD2 matches at 11 bases. The V gene's germline CDR1 is KGHSH and CDR2 LQKENI. V was clipped by 4 bases and J by 6 bases; unmatched bases: 9. The CDR3 contains 16 residues. The DNA for the CDR3 is TGTGCCAGCTCACAGAATAGCGGGAGGGCCGGGGATACGCAGTATTTT. Protein sequence: CASSQNSGRAGDTQYF.

This chain joins TRBV19 and TRBJ2-3, with 10 nucleotides matching TRBD2. Germline CDR1 and CDR2: LNHDA and SQIVND (reference sequence). This CDR3 comprises 15 residues. The trim removed 4 bases at V and 0 bases at J, leaving 1 base unmatched. In DNA form, the CDR3 reads TGTGCCAGTAGTACTAGCGGGAGAAGCACAGATACGCAGTATTTT. As protein: CASSTSGRSTDTQYF.

The CDR3, as DNA: TGTGCCAGCAGTCACGTAGCAAAAGATACGCAGTATTTT. It encodes CASSHVAKDTQYF. The J gene is TRBJ2-3, the V gene TRBV7-3; D is ambiguous. This CDR3 spans 13 amino acids. The germline CDR1 and CDR2 sequences are SGHTA and FQGTGA. The V end was cut by 6 bases, the J end by 5 bases, with 12 bases between.

A few counts support this clone. This same CDR3 is encoded by further DNA sequences in the sample. This chain joins TRBV19 and TRBJ1-5; TRBD1 matches at 8 bases. Trimming took 4 bases from V and 2 from J; bases not matched to a gene: 4. The germline V gene has CDR1 LNHDA and CDR2 SQIVND (reference sequence). The CDR3 runs 15 residues. The chain's CDR3 is CASSRWGQGNQPQHF. As DNA, the CDR3 is TGTGCCAGTAGTAGATGGGGACAGGGCAATCAGCCCCAGCATTTT.

This chain uses TRBV4-1 with TRBJ2-5; D is perhaps TRBD2 (6 bases). The CDR3 length is 16 residues. Per the germline V gene, CDR1 is MGHRA and CDR2 is YSYEKL. The germline V and J ends were trimmed by 4 bases and 4 bases, with 19 bases remaining between them. Written as DNA, the CDR3 is TGCGCCAGCAGCCCGGGGACTCAGAAAACCCGAGAGACCCAGTACTTC. Amino acids: CASSPGTQKTRETQYF.

The chain uses TRBV6-1 and TRBJ1-1; no clear D. Between the trimmed V and J ends, which lost 8 bases and 2 bases, there was a span of 15 bases. This CDR3 region has 14 residues. Germline CDR1 reads MNHNS; CDR2 reads SASEGT. CDR3 DNA: TGTGCCAGCTCTTTAGAGCGGGTAAACACTGAAGCTTTCTTT. Translating it yields CASSLERVNTEAFF.

The chain recombines TRBV7-3 with TRBJ1-1; the D gene is possibly TRBD1 (6 bases). The CDR3 is made up of 15 amino acids. Per the germline V gene, CDR1 is SGHTA and CDR2 is FQGTGA. V was cut by 1 base and J by 2 bases, with 11 bases left in between. CDR3 sequence (DNA): TGTGCCAGCAGCTTAATAGGGGGGGCCAACACTGAAGCTTTCTTT. It specifies CASSLIGGANTEAFF.

This clone was counted once. V usage is TRBV9 and J usage is TRBJ2-7; the D gene is possibly TRBD1 (5 bases). V was trimmed by 1 base and J by 0 bases, leaving 14 bases between them. Germline loops: CDR1 SGDLS, CDR2 YYNGEE. The length of the CDR3 is 16 residues. CDR3 in DNA: TGTGCCAGCAGCGTAACCCCGACAGTTACCTCCTACGAGCAGTACTTC. Protein sequence: CASSVTPTVTSYEQYF. Full variable domain (outside the CDR3, taken from reference TRBV9 and TRBJ2-7): DSGVTQTPKHLITATGQRVTLRCSPRSGDLSVYWYQQSLDQGLQFLIQYYNGEERAKGNILERFSAQQFPDLHSELNLSSLELGDSALYFCASSVTPTVTSYEQYFGPGTRLTVT.

This clone was found a few times. This rearrangement joins TRBV7-2 to TRBJ1-6; D call uncertain. Germline V lookup: CDR1 SGHTA, CDR2 FQGNSA. Trimming cost V 6 bases and J 7 bases, with 19 bases left between them. This CDR3 is built from 16 residues. The CDR3, as DNA: TGTGCCAGCAGTCAAAGAGGTACGGATGGCAATTCACCCCTCCACTTT. Protein product: CASSQRGTDGNSPLHF.

The chain employs TRBV28 and TRBJ2-1; TRBD1 matches 9 bases. J was trimmed by 4 bases and V by 0 bases; bases with no gene match: 4. Germline loops: CDR1 MDHEN, CDR2 SYDVKM. The CDR3 spans 16 residues. DNA of the CDR3: TGTGCCAGCAGTTTATGGACAGGGGGTACATACAATGAGCAGTTCTTC. This translates into CASSLWTGGTYNEQFF.

The chain combines TRBV10-1 with TRBJ1-1, with 9 bases identical to TRBD1. The germline gives CDR1 WNHNN, CDR2 SYGVQD (reference sequence). This CDR3 contains 16 residues. Losses at the gene ends were 5 bases for V and 3 bases for J; bases not matched to a gene: 10. CDR3 protein: CASSRDRGIVDTEAFF. The CDR3 DNA is TGCGCCAGCAGTCGAGACAGGGGGATCGTAGACACTGAAGCTTTCTTT.

This rearrangement joins TRBV7-9 to TRBJ1-1, with D possibly matching TRBD1 (6 bases). V gave up 5 bases and J gave up 6 bases, with 19 bases separating them. CDR3 size: 15 residues. CDR1 SEHNR and CDR2 FQNEAQ come from the germline V gene (reference sequence). The CDR3 region is CASSPHDRLPPEAFF. In nucleotides, the CDR3 is TGTGCCAGCAGCCCACACGACAGGCTCCCCCCTGAAGCTTTCTTT.

The genes are TRBV6-1 and TRBJ2-7; TRBD1 aligns across 8 bases. V was clipped by 2 bases and J by 0 bases; unmatched bases: 0. This CDR3 is built from 14 residues. CDR1 and CDR2 (germline): MNHNS, SASEGT. In DNA form, the CDR3 reads TGTGCCAGCAGTGAACAGGGGGCCTCCTACGAGCAGTACTTC. This encodes CASSEQGASYEQYF.

This chain links TRBV9 with TRBJ1-2; TRBD1 agrees at 11 bases. Germline V gene data show CDR1 as SGDLS and CDR2 as YYNGEE. V trimming: 4 bases; J trimming: 8 bases; junction bases outside the gene matches: 7. This CDR3 contains 14 residues. The CDR3 is CASSPGQGASGYTF. The CDR3 DNA is TGTGCCAGCAGCCCAGGACAGGGGGCGAGCGGCTACACCTTC. The full variable domain, its missing parts supplied by reference TRBV9 and TRBJ1-2, is DSGVTQTPKHLITATGQRVTLRCSPRSGDLSVYWYQQSLDQGLQFLIQYYNGEERAKGNILERFSAQQFPDLHSELNLSSLELGDSALYFCASSPGQGASGYTFGSGTRLTVV.

As for this clone: This sample includes further DNA sequences coding for the same CDR3. The gene calls are TRBV30 and TRBJ1-5; D may be TRBD1 (6 bases). Per germline, CDR1 GTSNPN and CDR2 SVGIG (reference sequence). The V end was cut by 3 bases, the J end by 4 bases, with 10 bases between. The CDR3 sequence is 13 residues long. CDR3 protein: CAWSRGSNQPQHF. CDR3 nucleotides: TGTGCCTGGAGCAGGGGCTCAAATCAGCCCCAGCATTTT.

The chain recombines TRBV5-4 with TRBJ2-1, with D possibly TRBD1 on 6 matching bases. The length of the CDR3 is 14 residues. The germline V gene encodes CDR1 SGHNT and CDR2 YYREEE (reference sequence). V was pared by 6 bases and J by 4 bases, with 14 bases between. The CDR3 sequence is CASMEDSPYNEQFF. CDR3 nucleotides: TGTGCCAGCATGGAGGACAGTCCTTACAATGAGCAGTTCTTC.

The V gene is TRBV18, the J gene TRBJ1-4; 7 bases are shared with TRBD1. CDR3 length: 15 amino acids. Germline CDR1 KGHSH, CDR2 LQKENI. The ends lost 2 bases at V and 4 bases at J; junction bases unmatched: 4. DNA for the CDR3: TGTGCCAGCTCACCAGGGGGACAGATTAATGAAAAACTGTTTTTT. Protein: CASSPGGQINEKLFF.

The CDR3 sequence: CASSLEQGGTDTQYF. Here the CDR3 DNA reads TGTGCCAGCAGCTTGGAACAGGGGGGCACAGATACGCAGTATTTT. The chain uses TRBV5-4 and TRBJ2-3; 8 bases fit TRBD1. Per the germline V gene, CDR1 is SGHNT and CDR2 is YYREEE (reference sequence). The length of the CDR3 is 15 residues. V was pared by 0 bases and J by 1 base, with 1 base of the junction left unmatched. The variable domain in full, with the rest retrieved from reference TRBV5-4 and TRBJ2-3, is ETGVTQSPTHLIKTRGQQVTLRCSSQSGHNTVSWYQQALGQGPQFIFQYYREEENGRGNFPPRFSGLQFPNYSSELNVNALELDDSALYLCASSLEQGGTDTQYFGPGTRLTVL.

The gene calls are TRBV21-1 and TRBJ1-2. TRBV21-1 is classified as a pseudogene. CDR3 length: 12 amino acids. Here the CDR3 reads CASSKGTYGYTF. DNA for the CDR3: TGTGCCAGCAGCAAAGGGACTTATGGCTACACCTTC.

The chain uses TRBV27 and TRBJ1-1; D is possibly TRBD1 (5 bases). The CDR3 length is 14 residues. Trimming took 3 bases from V and 3 from J, leaving 11 bases between them. Germline CDR1 is MNHEY and CDR2 is SMNVEV (reference sequence). CDR3 nucleotides: TGTGCCAGCAGTTTTGGGGCACCACACACTGAAGCTTTCTTT. It yields the protein CASSFGAPHTEAFF.

This clone has just a few counts. J is TRBJ2-2 and V is TRBV6-1, with 13 nucleotides matching TRBD2. The CDR3 loop spans 15 amino acids. The V gene end was trimmed by 6 bases and the J gene end by 6 bases; junction bases not matched to a gene: 4. CDR1 is MNHNS, CDR2 SASEGT, per germline. The DNA for the CDR3 is TGTGCCAGCAGGAGGACTAGCGGGAGCCCCGGGGAGCTGTTTTTT. Protein: CASRRTSGSPGELFF.

This chain joins TRBV5-1 and TRBJ2-1; 8 nucleotides agree with TRBD2. Germline CDR1 reads SGHRS; CDR2 reads YFSETQ. V lost 3 bases, J lost 5 bases, and 13 bases stayed unmatched. This CDR3 region has 17 residues. The CDR3 spells CASSWGGGTRINNEQFF. The CDR3 DNA reads as TGCGCCAGCAGCTGGGGGGGAGGGACTAGGATTAACAATGAGCAGTTCTTC.

The genes are TRBV7-6 and TRBJ2-7; a weak D match, TRBD1 (5 bases). Germline loops: CDR1 SGHVS, CDR2 FNYEAQ. Trimming stripped 5 bases from V and 0 bases from J, with 14 bases between. The CDR3 totals 15 residues. CDR3 region: CASSHKTGDSYEQYF. The CDR3, as DNA: TGTGCCAGCAGCCACAAAACAGGAGACTCCTACGAGCAGTACTTC.

The chain carries TRBV4-1 and TRBJ2-3; the D gene is possibly TRBD2 (6 bases). Germline loops: CDR1 MGHRA, CDR2 YSYEKL. CDR3 length: 12 amino acids. V gave up 4 bases and J gave up 10 bases, with 12 bases separating them. The CDR3 coding sequence is TGCGCCAGCAGCCTCGGAGGGAGTCCGCAGTATTTT. This gives the protein CASSLGGSPQYF.

The chain links TRBV28 to TRBJ1-6; D is uncertain. Germline values: CDR1 MDHEN, CDR2 SYDVKM. V was pared by 7 bases and J by 3 bases, with 10 bases between. The CDR3 runs to 14 residues. The CDR3 nucleotides read TGTGCCAGCATTGGCCATTACTATAATTCACCCCTCCACTTT. It yields the protein CASIGHYYNSPLHF.